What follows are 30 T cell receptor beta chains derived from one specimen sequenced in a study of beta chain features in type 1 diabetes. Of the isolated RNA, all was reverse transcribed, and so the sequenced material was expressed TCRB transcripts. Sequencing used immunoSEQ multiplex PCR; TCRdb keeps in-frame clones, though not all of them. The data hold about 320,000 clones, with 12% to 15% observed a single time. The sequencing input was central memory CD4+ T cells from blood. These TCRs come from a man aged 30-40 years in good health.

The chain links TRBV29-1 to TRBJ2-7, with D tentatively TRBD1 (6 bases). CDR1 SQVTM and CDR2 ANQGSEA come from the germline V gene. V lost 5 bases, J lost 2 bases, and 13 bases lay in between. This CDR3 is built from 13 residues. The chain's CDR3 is CSVTGMLTYEQYV. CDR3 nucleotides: TGCAGCGTTACAGGGATGCTTACCTACGAGCAGTACGTC.

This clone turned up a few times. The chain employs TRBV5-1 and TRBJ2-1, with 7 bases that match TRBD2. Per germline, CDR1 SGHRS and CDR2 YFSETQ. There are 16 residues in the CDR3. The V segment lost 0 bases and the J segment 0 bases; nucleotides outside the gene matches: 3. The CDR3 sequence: CASSLGTSSSYNEQFF. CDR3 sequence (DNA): TGCGCCAGCAGCTTGGGGACTAGTAGCTCCTACAATGAGCAGTTCTTC.

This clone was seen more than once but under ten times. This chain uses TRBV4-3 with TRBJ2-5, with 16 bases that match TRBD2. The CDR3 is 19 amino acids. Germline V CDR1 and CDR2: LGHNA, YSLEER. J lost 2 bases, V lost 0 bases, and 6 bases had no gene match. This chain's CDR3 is CASSQDLRGLAGGQETQYF. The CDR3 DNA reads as TGCGCCAGCAGCCAAGATCTAAGGGGACTAGCGGGGGGGCAAGAGACCCAGTACTTC.

The CDR3 is CASSPDASGGEQYF. The CDR3 nucleotides read TGTGCCAGCTCACCAGACGCCTCCGGGGGCGAGCAGTACTTC. The rearrangement links TRBV18 to TRBJ2-7, with D possibly matching TRBD2 (6 bases). The V end was cut by 2 bases, the J end by 6 bases, with 14 bases between. Per the germline V gene, CDR1 is KGHSH and CDR2 is LQKENI. The CDR3 is 14 amino acids.

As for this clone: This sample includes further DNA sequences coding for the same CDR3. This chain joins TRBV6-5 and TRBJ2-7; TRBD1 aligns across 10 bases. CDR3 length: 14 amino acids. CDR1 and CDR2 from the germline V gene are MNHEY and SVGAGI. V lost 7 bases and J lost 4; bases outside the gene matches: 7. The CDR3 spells CASIRDRGAYEQYF. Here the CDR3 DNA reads TGTGCCAGCATCAGGGACAGGGGCGCGTACGAGCAGTACTTC.

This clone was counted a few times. The CDR3 loop is CSVGGGGTHCFF. The CDR3 nucleotides read TGCAGCGTCGGAGGGGGGGGAACCCACTGTTTTTTT. This chain links TRBV29-1 with TRBJ1-4; tentative D call: TRBD1 (6 bases). CDR3 length equals 12 residues. V lost 6 bases and J 17 bases, leaving 22 bases between the germline ends. Germline-derived CDR1 and CDR2 are SQVTM and ANQGSEA.

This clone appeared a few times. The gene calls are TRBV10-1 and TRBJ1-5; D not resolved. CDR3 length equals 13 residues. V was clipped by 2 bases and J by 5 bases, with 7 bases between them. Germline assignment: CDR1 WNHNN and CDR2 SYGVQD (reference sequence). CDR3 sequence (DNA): TGCGCCAGCAGTGAGAACGGTCATCAGCCCCAGCATTTT. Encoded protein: CASSENGHQPQHF.

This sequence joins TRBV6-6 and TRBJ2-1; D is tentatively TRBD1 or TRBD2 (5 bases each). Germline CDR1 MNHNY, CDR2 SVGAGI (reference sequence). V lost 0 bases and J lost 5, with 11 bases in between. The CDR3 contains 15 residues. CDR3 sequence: CASSYSGTLNNEQFF. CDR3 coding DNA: TGTGCCAGCAGTTACTCCGGGACGCTAAACAATGAGCAGTTCTTC.

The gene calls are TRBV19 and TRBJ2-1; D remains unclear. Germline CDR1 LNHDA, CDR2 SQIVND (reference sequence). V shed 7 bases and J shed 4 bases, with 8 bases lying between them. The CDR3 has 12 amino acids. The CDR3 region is CASNGGYNEQFF. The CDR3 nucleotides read TGTGCCAGTAACGGCGGTTACAATGAGCAGTTCTTC. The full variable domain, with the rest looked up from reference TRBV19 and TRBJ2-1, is DGGITQSPKYLFRKEGQNVTLSCEQNLNHDAMYWYRQDPGQGLRLIYYSQIVNDFQKGDIAEGYSVSREKKESFPLTVTSAQKNPTAFYLCASNGGYNEQFFGPGTRLTVL.

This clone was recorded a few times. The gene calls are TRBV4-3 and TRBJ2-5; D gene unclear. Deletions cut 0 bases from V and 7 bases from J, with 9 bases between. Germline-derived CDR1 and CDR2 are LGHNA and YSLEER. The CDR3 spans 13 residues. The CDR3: CASSQESKATQYF. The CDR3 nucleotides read TGCGCCAGCAGCCAAGAATCGAAGGCGACCCAGTACTTC.

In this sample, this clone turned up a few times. Written as DNA, the CDR3 is TGTGCCAGCTCACCAACGGGGCGGCAATACGAGCAGTACGTC. This codes for CASSPTGRQYEQYV. This chain links TRBV18 with TRBJ2-7, with D perhaps given as TRBD1 or TRBD2 (5 bases each). CDR1 is KGHSH and CDR2 is LQKENI in the germline V gene. The CDR3 length is 14 residues. The V gene lost 2 bases and the J gene lost 4 bases, with 12 bases spanning the gap.

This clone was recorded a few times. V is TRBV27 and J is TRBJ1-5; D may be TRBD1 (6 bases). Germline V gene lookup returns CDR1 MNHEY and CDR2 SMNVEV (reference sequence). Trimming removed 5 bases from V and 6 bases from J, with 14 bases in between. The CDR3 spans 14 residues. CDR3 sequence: CASSLTGYGQPQHF. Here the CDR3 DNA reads TGTGCCAGCAGTCTAACAGGGTACGGTCAGCCCCAGCATTTT.

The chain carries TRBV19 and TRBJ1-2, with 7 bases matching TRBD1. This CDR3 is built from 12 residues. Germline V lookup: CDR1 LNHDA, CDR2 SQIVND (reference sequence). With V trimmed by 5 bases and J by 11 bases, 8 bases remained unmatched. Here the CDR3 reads CASSLRTGLYTF. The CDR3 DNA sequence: TGTGCCAGTAGTCTGCGGACAGGCCTATACACCTTC.

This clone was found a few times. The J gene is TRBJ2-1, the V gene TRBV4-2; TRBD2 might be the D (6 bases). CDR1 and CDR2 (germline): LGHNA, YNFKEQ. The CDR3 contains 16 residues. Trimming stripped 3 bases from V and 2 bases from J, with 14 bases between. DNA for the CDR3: TGTGCCAGCAGCCATAGTGGGACTTCGACCTACAATGAGCAGTTCTTC. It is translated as CASSHSGTSTYNEQFF.

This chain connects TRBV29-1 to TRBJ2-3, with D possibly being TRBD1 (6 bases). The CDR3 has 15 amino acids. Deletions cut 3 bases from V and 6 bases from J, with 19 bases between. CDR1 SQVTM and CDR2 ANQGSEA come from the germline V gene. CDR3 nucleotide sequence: TGCAGCGTTGAGAACCTACAGGGCTCGCCGGATACGCAGTATTTT. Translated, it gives CSVENLQGSPDTQYF.

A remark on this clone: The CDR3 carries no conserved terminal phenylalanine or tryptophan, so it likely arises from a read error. CDR3 region: CASTQGHKGTEAFL. The CDR3 nucleotides read TGTGCCAGCACGCAGGGCCATAAGGGCACTGAAGCTTTCCTT. The genes are TRBV2 and TRBJ1-1, with a weak D call TRBD1 (5 bases). V shed 7 bases and J shed 4 bases, with 16 bases lying between them. CDR3 size: 14 residues. The germline V gene has CDR1 SNHLY and CDR2 FYNNEI.

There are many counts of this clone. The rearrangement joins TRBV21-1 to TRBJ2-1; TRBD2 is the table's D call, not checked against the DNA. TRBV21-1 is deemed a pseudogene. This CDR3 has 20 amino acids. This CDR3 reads CASSPRPRRLGSIGYNEQFF. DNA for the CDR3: TGTGCCAGCAGTCCCCGACCCAGGCGGCTCGGGAGTATTGGGTACAATGAGCAGTTCTTC.

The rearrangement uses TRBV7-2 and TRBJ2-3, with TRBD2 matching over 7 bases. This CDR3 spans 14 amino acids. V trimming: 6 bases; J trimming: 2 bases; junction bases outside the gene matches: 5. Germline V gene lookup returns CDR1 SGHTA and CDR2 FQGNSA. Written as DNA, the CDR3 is TGTGCCAGCAGTCGGCTAGCGGACACAGATACGCAGTATTTT. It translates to CASSRLADTDTQYF.

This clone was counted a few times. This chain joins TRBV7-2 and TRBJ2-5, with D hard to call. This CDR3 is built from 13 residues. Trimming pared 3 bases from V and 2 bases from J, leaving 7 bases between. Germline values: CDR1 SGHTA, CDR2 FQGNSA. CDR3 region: CASSLVGQETQYF. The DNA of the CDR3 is TGTGCCAGCAGCTTGGTGGGACAAGAGACCCAGTACTTC.

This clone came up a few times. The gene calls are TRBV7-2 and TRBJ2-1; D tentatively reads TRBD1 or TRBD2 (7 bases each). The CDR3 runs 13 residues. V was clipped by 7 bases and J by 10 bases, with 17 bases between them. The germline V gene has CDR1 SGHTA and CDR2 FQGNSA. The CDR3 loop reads CASTPDREGEQFF. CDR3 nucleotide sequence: TGTGCCAGCACCCCAGACAGGGAGGGGGAGCAGTTCTTC. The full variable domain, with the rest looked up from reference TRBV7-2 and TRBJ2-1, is GAGVSQSPSNKVTEKGKDVELRCDPISGHTALYWYRQSLGQGLEFLIYFQGNSAPDKSGLPSDRFSAERTGGSVSTLTIQRTQQEDSAVYLCASTPDREGEQFFGPGTRLTVL.

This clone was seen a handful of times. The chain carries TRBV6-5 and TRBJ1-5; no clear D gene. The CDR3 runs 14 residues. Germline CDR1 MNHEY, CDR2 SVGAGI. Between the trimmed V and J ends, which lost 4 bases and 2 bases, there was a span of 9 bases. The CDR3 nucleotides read TGTGCCAGCAGTTCGGTGGGTCGCAATCAGCCCCAGCATTTT. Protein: CASSSVGRNQPQHF.

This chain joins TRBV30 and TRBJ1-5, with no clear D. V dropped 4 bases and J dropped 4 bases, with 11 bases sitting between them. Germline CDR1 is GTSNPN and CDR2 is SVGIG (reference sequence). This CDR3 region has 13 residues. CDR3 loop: CAWKSGENQPQHF. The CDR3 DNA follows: TGTGCCTGGAAGAGCGGGGAGAATCAGCCCCAGCATTTT.

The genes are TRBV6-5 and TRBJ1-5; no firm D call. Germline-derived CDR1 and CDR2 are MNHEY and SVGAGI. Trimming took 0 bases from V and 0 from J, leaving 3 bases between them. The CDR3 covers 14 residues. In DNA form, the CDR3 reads TGTGCCAGCAGTTACTCGCATAGCAATCAGCCCCAGCATTTT. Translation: CASSYSHSNQPQHF.

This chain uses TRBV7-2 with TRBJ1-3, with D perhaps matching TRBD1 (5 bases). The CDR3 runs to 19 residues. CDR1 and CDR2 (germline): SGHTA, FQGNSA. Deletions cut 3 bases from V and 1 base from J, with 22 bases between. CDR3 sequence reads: CASSLQRTGTGRSGNTIYF. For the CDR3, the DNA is TGTGCCAGCAGCTTGCAGCGAACGGGGACGGGAAGGTCTGGAAACACCATATATTTT.

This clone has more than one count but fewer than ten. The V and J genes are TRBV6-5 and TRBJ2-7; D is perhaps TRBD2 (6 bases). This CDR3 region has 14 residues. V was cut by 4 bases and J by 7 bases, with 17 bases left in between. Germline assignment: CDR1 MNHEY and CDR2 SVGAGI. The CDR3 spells CASSSRGVWGEQYV. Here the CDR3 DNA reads TGTGCCAGCAGTTCGCGGGGCGTTTGGGGGGAGCAGTACGTC.

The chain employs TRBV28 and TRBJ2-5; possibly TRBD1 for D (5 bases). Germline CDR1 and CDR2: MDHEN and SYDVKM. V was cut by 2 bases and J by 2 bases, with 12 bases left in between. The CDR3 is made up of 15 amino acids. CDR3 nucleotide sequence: TGTGCCAGCAGTTTACCAGGACAACTACAAGAGACCCAGTACTTC. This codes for CASSLPGQLQETQYF.

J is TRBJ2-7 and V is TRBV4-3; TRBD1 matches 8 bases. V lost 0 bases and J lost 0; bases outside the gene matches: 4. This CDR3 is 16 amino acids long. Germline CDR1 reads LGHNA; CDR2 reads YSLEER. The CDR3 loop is CASSQDLGQGSYEQYF. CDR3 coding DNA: TGCGCCAGCAGCCAAGATTTAGGACAGGGCTCCTACGAGCAGTACTTC.

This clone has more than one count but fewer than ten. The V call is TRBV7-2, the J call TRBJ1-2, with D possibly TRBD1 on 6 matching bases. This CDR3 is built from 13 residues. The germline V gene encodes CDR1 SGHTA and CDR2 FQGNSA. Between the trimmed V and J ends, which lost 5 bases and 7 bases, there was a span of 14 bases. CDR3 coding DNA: TGTGCCAGCAGCCCCGGGGGAGGGGGTGGCTACACCTTC. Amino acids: CASSPGGGGGYTF.

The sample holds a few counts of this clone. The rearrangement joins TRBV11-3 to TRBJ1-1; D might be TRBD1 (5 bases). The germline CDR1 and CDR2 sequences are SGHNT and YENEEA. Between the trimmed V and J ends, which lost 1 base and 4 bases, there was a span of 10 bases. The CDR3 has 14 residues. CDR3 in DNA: TGTGCCAGCAGCTTAGTGTCGCAGGGCACTGAAGCTTTCTTT. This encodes CASSLVSQGTEAFF.

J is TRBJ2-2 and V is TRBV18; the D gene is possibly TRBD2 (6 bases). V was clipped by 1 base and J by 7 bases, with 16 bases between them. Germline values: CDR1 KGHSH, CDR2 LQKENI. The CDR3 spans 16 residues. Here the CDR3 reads CASSPRSGATNGELFF. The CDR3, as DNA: TGTGCCAGCTCACCACGTTCGGGAGCAACTAACGGGGAGCTGTTTTTT.